This T cell receptor (beta chain) was recovered during a study of blood T cell repertoires in COVID-19. This clone occurred a few times. The CDR3 consists of 16 residues. Trimming removed 1 base from V and 4 bases from J; junction bases left unmatched: 7. Germline CDR1 and CDR2: SGHAT and FQNNGV. Sequenced by immunoSEQ multiplex PCR; TCRdb stores in-frame clones only, minus some. Altogether more than 95,000 clones are present, roughly nine tenths being singletons, with the ten largest covering 1.5% to 2%. The TCR sequence derives from a man aged 55 to 70 with acute or convalescent COVID-19. The sequenced material came from peripheral blood. The chain employs TRBV11-2 and TRBJ2-3; 8 nucleotides align to TRBD2. The CDR3 bases are TGTGCCAGCAGCTTAGTAGCCGGCGGGGGGTCAGATACGCAGTATTTT. Translated: CASSLVAGGGSDTQYF.